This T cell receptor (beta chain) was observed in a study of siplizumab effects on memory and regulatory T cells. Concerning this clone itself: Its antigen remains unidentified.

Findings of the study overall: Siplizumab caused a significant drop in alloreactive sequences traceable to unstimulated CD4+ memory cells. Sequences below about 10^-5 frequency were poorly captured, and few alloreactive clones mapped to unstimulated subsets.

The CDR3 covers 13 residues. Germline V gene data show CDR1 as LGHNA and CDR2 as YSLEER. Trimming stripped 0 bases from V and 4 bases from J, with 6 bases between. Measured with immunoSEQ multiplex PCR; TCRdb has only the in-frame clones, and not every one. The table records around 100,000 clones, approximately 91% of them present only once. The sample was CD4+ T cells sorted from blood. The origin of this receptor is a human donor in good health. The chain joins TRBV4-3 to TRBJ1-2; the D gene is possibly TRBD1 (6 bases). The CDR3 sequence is CASSQEGGYGYTF. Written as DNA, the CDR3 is TGCGCCAGCAGCCAAGAAGGGGGCTATGGCTACACCTTC.